This T cell receptor (beta chain) was captured in a study of control samples from healthy donors and cancer patients (dated by TCRdb to 2019 to 2021). The method was the immunoSEQ multiplex PCR assay. In its TCRdb copy, this immuneACCESS table keeps in-frame sequences only and misses some clones. Where compared with another copy, unresolved V genes explain less than half of these, and the others have no known cause. Counted in this sample were 100,000 to 150,000 clones; 85% to 95% of them appeared once. The ten most abundant clones make up over 0.5% of the sample. Including the terminal cysteine and phenylalanine, the CDR3 comprises 14 residues. Just the 42-base CDR3 DNA is kept, in frame starting at base 1. A distance of 19 bases separates the germline ends of V and J, which lose 4 bases and 10 bases respectively. The germline V gene (reference sequence) sets CDR1 to LGHDT and CDR2 to YNNKEL. This clone was found once. The clone's antigen remains unknown. No much larger clonotype is one base removed from it; base qualities were not supplied.

This clonotype was sampled from a man of 80 years or more with head and neck cancer. Sequencing used PBMCs. Recombination linked TRBV3-1 (or the pseudogene TRBV3-2) to TRBJ1-1; TRBD1 is possibly the D segment (6 matching bases). The encoded CDR3 is CASSRRQAEGRAFF. The nucleotide sequence reads TGTGCCAGCAGCCGAAGACAGGCAGAGGGAAGAGCTTTCTTT.